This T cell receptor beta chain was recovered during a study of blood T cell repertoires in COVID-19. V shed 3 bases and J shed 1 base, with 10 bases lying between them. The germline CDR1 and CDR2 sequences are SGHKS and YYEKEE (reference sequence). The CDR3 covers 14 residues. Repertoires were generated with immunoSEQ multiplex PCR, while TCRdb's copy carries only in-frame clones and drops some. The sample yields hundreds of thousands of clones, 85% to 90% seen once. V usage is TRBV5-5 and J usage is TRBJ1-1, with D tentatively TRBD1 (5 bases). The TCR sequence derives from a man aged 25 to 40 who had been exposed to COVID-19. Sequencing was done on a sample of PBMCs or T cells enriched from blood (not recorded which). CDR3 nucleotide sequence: TGTGCCAGCAGCTCGGACATAAAGAACACTGAAGCTTTCTTT. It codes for CASSSDIKNTEAFF. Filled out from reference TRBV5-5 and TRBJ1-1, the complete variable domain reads DAGVTQSPTHLIKTRGQQVTLRCSPISGHKSVSWYQQVLGQGPQFIFQYYEKEERGRGNFPDRFSARQFPNYSSELNVNALLLGDSALYLCASSSDIKNTEAFFGQGTRLTVV.